The 19 T cell receptor beta chains reported below all come from one sample, sequenced in a study of cytomegalovirus exposure and HLA in healthy donors. Amplification used 60 Vbeta primers and 13 Jbeta primers. The table came from immunoSEQ multiplex PCR; TCRdb's copy has only in-frame clones and leaves some out. The sample consists of around 150,000 clones, around 73% of them appearing once. The sample consisted of PBMCs. The receptors derive from a human donor in good health.

This clone was recorded a few times. The chain carries TRBV7-8 and TRBJ1-4, with 8 bases matching TRBD1. In germline, CDR1 is SGHVS, CDR2 FQNEAQ. CDR3 length: 14 amino acids. The V and J ends lost 5 bases and 5 bases, in that order; junction bases with no gene match: 4. CDR3 in amino acids: CASSPRGPNEKLFF. CDR3 DNA sequence: TGTGCCAGCAGCCCCAGGGGGCCAAATGAAAAACTGTTTTTT.

This clone was detected only a few times. CDR3 in amino acids: CASSRRQGARTNEKLFF. The CDR3 DNA reads TGTGCCAGCAGTAGAAGACAGGGGGCGCGAACTAATGAAAAACTGTTTTTT. V gene TRBV7-9 combines with J gene TRBJ1-4; 10 bases match TRBD1. Germline V lookup: CDR1 SEHNR, CDR2 FQNEAQ (reference sequence). With 6 bases clipped from V and 1 base from J, the junction kept 8 bases outside the gene matches. The CDR3 spans 17 residues. Together with reference TRBV7-9 and TRBJ1-4, the CDR3 gives the full variable domain: DTGVSQNPRHKITKRGQNVTFRCDPISEHNRLYWYRQTLGQGPEFLTYFQNEAQLEKSRLLSDRFSAERPKGSFSTLEIQRTEQGDSAMYLCASSRRQGARTNEKLFFGSGTQLSVL.

The V call is TRBV5-4, the J call TRBJ2-7; 9 bases agree with TRBD1. Germline assignment: CDR1 SGHNT and CDR2 YYREEE (reference sequence). V lost 0 bases, J lost 7 bases, and 2 bases stayed unmatched. This CDR3 has 13 residues. The CDR3 coding sequence is TGTGCCAGCAGCTTGGAGGACAGGGGTGAGCAGTACTTC. This codes for CASSLEDRGEQYF.

This clone was observed a handful of times. This chain connects TRBV4-2 to TRBJ1-2; D is unresolved. The germline gives CDR1 LGHNA, CDR2 YNFKEQ. V gave up 1 base and J gave up 4 bases, with 13 bases separating them. The CDR3 has 15 amino acids. The CDR3 region has the DNA TGTGCCAGCAGCCAAGCAACTAGTGCCAGCTATGGCTACACCTTC. It encodes CASSQATSASYGYTF.

This clone was seen a few times. The rearrangement uses TRBV2 and TRBJ1-5; possibly TRBD1 for D (5 bases). CDR1 and CDR2 from the germline V gene are SNHLY and FYNNEI. The CDR3 consists of 15 residues. V lost 4 bases and J lost 1, with 11 bases in between. Here the CDR3 DNA reads TGTGCCAGCAGTGTAAGTTCAGGGAGCAATCAGCCCCAGCATTTT. Translating it yields CASSVSSGSNQPQHF.

The rearrangement uses TRBV19 and TRBJ2-2; 9 bases are shared with TRBD2. Germline trimming cut 2 bases from V and 5 bases from J; bases unmatched to any gene: 6. CDR1 and CDR2 from the germline V gene are LNHDA and SQIVND (reference sequence). CDR3 length: 16 residues. CDR3 sequence (DNA): TGTGCCAGTAGTATATATTCTAGCGGGGTTACCGGGGAGCTGTTTTTT. Protein product: CASSIYSSGVTGELFF.

This clone has a handful of counts. The chain uses TRBV5-4 and TRBJ1-1; weak D call: TRBD1 (6 bases). Germline V gives CDR1 SGHNT, CDR2 YYREEE (reference sequence). This CDR3 is 13 amino acids long. Trimming left V 2 bases short and J 6 bases short, with 11 bases between. DNA for the CDR3: TGTGCCAGCAGCTTTAGGGGGAAGGCTGAAGCTTTCTTT. As protein: CASSFRGKAEAFF.

The rearrangement uses TRBV4-2 and TRBJ1-5; tentative D call: TRBD1 (6 bases). Germline CDR1 reads LGHNA; CDR2 reads YNFKEQ. Trimming removed 0 bases from V and 2 bases from J, with 11 bases in between. CDR3 length: 16 residues. The CDR3 region is CASSQDHRVRNQPQHF. CDR3 sequence (DNA): TGTGCCAGCAGCCAAGATCACAGGGTGCGCAATCAGCCCCAGCATTTT.

The table lists this clone with a few counts. The J gene is TRBJ2-7, the V gene TRBV28; TRBD1 is a possible D gene (6 bases). V gave up 5 bases and J gave up 2 bases, with 13 bases separating them. CDR1 is MDHEN, CDR2 SYDVKM, per germline. The CDR3 has 14 amino acids. CDR3 DNA: TGTGCCAGCAGTCTCAACAGGGTCCCCTACGAGCAGTACTTC. Encoded protein: CASSLNRVPYEQYF.

A few counts support this clone. V gene TRBV7-6 combines with J gene TRBJ1-2; D uncertain. V lost 1 base, J lost 2 bases, and 5 bases lay in between. Germline CDR1 reads SGHVS; CDR2 reads FNYEAQ. The CDR3 has 13 amino acids. The CDR3 bases are TGTGCCAGCAGCTTAGTCCAAAACTATGGCTACACCTTC. This encodes CASSLVQNYGYTF.

The chain carries TRBV9 and TRBJ2-1, with 7 bases aligning to TRBD1. The CDR3 has 16 residues. Unmatched junction bases numbered 14, after V lost 3 bases and J lost 8 bases. Germline lookup yields CDR1 SGDLS and CDR2 YYNGEE. CDR3 sequence reads: CASSEEPHRGGDEQFF. In DNA, the CDR3 is TGTGCCAGCAGCGAAGAACCGCACAGGGGTGGGGATGAGCAGTTCTTC.

This CDR3 is CASSLDSDVETQYF. In nucleotides, the CDR3 is TGTGCCAGCAGCTTAGACTCTGATGTGGAGACCCAGTACTTC. This chain connects TRBV7-9 to TRBJ2-5; D gene unclear. Trimming left V 1 base short and J 5 bases short, with 11 bases between. This CDR3 has 14 amino acids. Germline lookup yields CDR1 SEHNR and CDR2 FQNEAQ (reference sequence).

This sequence joins TRBV5-4 and TRBJ2-2, with 10 bases identical to TRBD2. J lost 4 bases, V lost 0 bases, and 6 bases had no gene match. The length of the CDR3 is 17 residues. Germline lookup yields CDR1 SGHNT and CDR2 YYREEE (reference sequence). Here the CDR3 DNA reads TGTGCCAGCAGCTTGGTCAAGGGACTAGCGTTCACCGGGGAGCTGTTTTTT. It encodes CASSLVKGLAFTGELFF.

This clone was picked up a small number of times. CDR3 sequence reads: CASSYDQQGAADEQFF. The CDR3 DNA follows: TGTGCCAGCAGTTACGACCAACAGGGGGCGGCTGATGAGCAGTTCTTC. This rearrangement joins TRBV6-5 to TRBJ2-1; 9 bases agree with TRBD1. The CDR3 is 16 amino acids. V shed 2 bases, J shed 8 bases, and the junction held 10 bases outside the gene matches. The germline gives CDR1 MNHEY, CDR2 SVGAGI.

This chain uses TRBV5-4 with TRBJ2-1; no firm D call. This CDR3 contains 14 residues. Germline V gives CDR1 SGHNT, CDR2 YYREEE (reference sequence). The V gene lost 2 bases and the J gene lost 10 bases, with 16 bases spanning the gap. CDR3 sequence (DNA): TGTGCCAGCAGCTTTGCTTCCCTAAACGGGGAGCAGTTCTTC. Its protein product is CASSFASLNGEQFF.

The chain recombines TRBV7-2 with TRBJ2-5; possibly TRBD2 for D (6 bases). Looked up from germline, CDR1 is SGHTA and CDR2 is FQGNSA. There are 14 residues in the CDR3. Trimming cost V 6 bases and J 7 bases, with 18 bases left between them. CDR3 DNA: TGTGCCAGCAGTATAGGACACGCGGAGGGGACCCAGTACTTC. It encodes CASSIGHAEGTQYF.

This chain uses TRBV7-2 with TRBJ2-7; TRBD1 is a possible D gene (6 bases). Germline CDR1 SGHTA, CDR2 FQGNSA. This CDR3 has 13 amino acids. The germline V and J ends were trimmed by 6 bases and 3 bases, with 12 bases remaining between them. CDR3 nucleotide sequence: TGTGCCAGCAGTTACAGGGTTGTCTACGAGCAGTACTTC. Its translation: CASSYRVVYEQYF.

In DNA form, the CDR3 reads TGCAGCGTTGACAGGGGGGTCTATGGCTACACCTTC. It yields the protein CSVDRGVYGYTF. The rearrangement uses TRBV29-1 and TRBJ1-2, with 7 bases matching TRBD1. There are 12 residues in the CDR3. Germline-derived CDR1 and CDR2 are SQVTM and ANQGSEA. With V trimmed by 3 bases and J by 4 bases, 2 bases remained unmatched.

This rearrangement joins TRBV6-5 to TRBJ2-7; 7 nucleotides agree with TRBD1. Looked up from germline, CDR1 is MNHEY and CDR2 is SVGAGI. With V trimmed by 6 bases and J by 1 base, 9 bases remained unmatched. This CDR3 region has 15 residues. The chain's CDR3 is CASSQRQGGSYEQYF. The DNA for the CDR3 is TGTGCCAGCAGCCAACGACAGGGCGGGTCCTACGAGCAGTACTTC.